The 8 T cell receptor beta chains below all came from one sample that was sequenced in a study of CD4 and CD8 cells across lung adenocarcinoma regions. MiXCR, applied by TCRdb to the PCR reads, yields one record per CDR3 protein. The table has about 23,000 distinct CDR3 sequences, about 51% seen once. Sequences were obtained from CD4+ T cells from the center of a lung tumor. These receptors came from a male donor with lung adenocarcinoma. The CD4 and CD8 labels of this study may be unreliable.

With regard to this clonotype: The junction does not match germline at one end; this may be a read error. The V call is TRBV6-1, the J call TRBJ2-3; 11 bases map to TRBD2. This CDR3 has 14 amino acids. Germline CDR1 and CDR2: MNHNS and SASEGT. DNA for the CDR3: TGTGCGAGCATTGGGACTAGCGGCAAAGAGACGCAGTATTTT. Translation: CASIGTSGKETQYF.

The sample holds many counts of this clonotype. The chain employs TRBV6-1 and TRBJ1-2; D ambiguous. The germline CDR1 and CDR2 sequences are MNHNS and SASEGT. CDR3 length equals 12 residues. V lost 7 bases to trimming and J lost 10 bases, with 16 bases between them. The CDR3 nucleotides read TGTGCCAGCAAATCGGACCGCCTCTTCTACACCTTC. Translated: CASKSDRLFYTF.

About this clonotype: One junction end disagrees with the germline gene, perhaps due to a read error. The J gene is TRBJ1-5, the V gene TRBV11-2; no clear D. Germline CDR1 and CDR2: SGHAT and FQNNGV. CDR3 length equals 15 residues. DNA for the CDR3: TGTGCCAGCAGCTTAGAATGGGATAGCAATCAGCCCCACCACTTT. Translation: CASSLEWDSNQPHHF.

This sequence joins TRBV27 and TRBJ2-6; D gene unclear. The CDR3 totals 15 residues. Germline V CDR1 and CDR2: MNHEY, SMNVEV (reference sequence). Trimming stripped 5 bases from V and 16 bases from J, with 24 bases between. In DNA form, the CDR3 reads TGTGCCAGCAGTGTTGCACCCTCTGGCGCCTACGAGCTGACTTTC. It specifies CASSVAPSGAYELTF.

Turning to this clonotype: An end of the junction does not agree with germline; a read error may underlie this. The chain is built from TRBV10-3 and TRBJ2-2; D may be TRBD2 (6 bases). The CDR3 covers 15 residues. CDR1 ENHRY and CDR2 SYGVKD come from the germline V gene. The CDR3 nucleotides are TGTGCCATGGGACTCCAGTCTGTGATTCCCGGGGAGCAGTTTTTT. Translated: CAMGLQSVIPGEQFF.

This rearrangement joins TRBV10-2 to TRBJ2-4; weak D call: TRBD1 (6 bases). Deletions cut 11 bases from V and 12 bases from J, with 23 bases between. CDR1 is WSHSY and CDR2 is SAAADI in the germline V gene. This CDR3 spans 13 amino acids. CDR3 nucleotide sequence: TGCGCCTGGGGGCTGTGGGCCAAAGATACTCAGTACTTC. Its protein product is CAWGLWAKDTQYF.

Many counts were recorded for this clonotype. This sequence joins TRBV10-1 and TRBJ1-6; D not certain. There are 13 residues in the CDR3. Germline V lookup: CDR1 WNHNN, CDR2 SYGVQD (reference sequence). V lost 4 bases to trimming and J lost 7 bases, with 8 bases between them. The CDR3 sequence: CASSVEGNSPLHF. CDR3 sequence (DNA): TGCGCCAGCAGTGTTGAGGGAAATTCACCCCTCCACTTT.

In its sample, this clonotype was seen a few times. This chain links TRBV7-2 with TRBJ2-1; 12 nucleotides line up with TRBD2. The J call may be in error: the DNA end matches TRBJ2-7 better. The CDR3 runs 14 residues. Per the germline V gene, CDR1 is SGHTA and CDR2 is FQGNSA. In DNA, the CDR3 is TGTGCCAGCAGCCCTAGACTAGCGGGAGCCGAGCAGTACTTC. This codes for CASSPRLAGAEQYF.